These 14 T cell receptor beta chains came from one sample sequenced in a study of blood T cell repertoires in COVID-19. Sequencing used immunoSEQ multiplex PCR; TCRdb keeps in-frame clones, though not all of them. The repertoire holds approximately 250,000 clones, roughly 88% seen once, with 5% to 6% in the top ten. Material for sequencing was peripheral blood. These receptors all stem from an elderly woman with COVID-19, enrolled during active disease.

The rearrangement joins TRBV6-5 to TRBJ1-3, with D unclear. The CDR3 length is 11 residues. Germline-derived CDR1 and CDR2 are MNHEY and SVGAGI. V gave up 5 bases and J gave up 7 bases, with 6 bases separating them. DNA for the CDR3: TGTGCCAGCAGTAGCTTGAACACCATATATTTT. Protein product: CASSSLNTIYF.

This chain links TRBV10-3 with TRBJ1-1; D gene uncertain. There are 13 residues in the CDR3. The ends were cut back, 2 bases at V and 11 bases at J, with 15 bases in the middle. In germline, CDR1 is ENHRY, CDR2 SYGVKD. CDR3 in DNA: TGTGCCATCAGTGAGGATGGGCCCGATTGGGCTTTCTTT. It yields the protein CAISEDGPDWAFF.

V is TRBV12-5 and J is TRBJ2-2; D gene uncertain. Between the trimmed V and J ends, which lost 2 bases and 0 bases, there was a span of 10 bases. Germline lookup yields CDR1 LGHNT and CDR2 FRNRAP. This CDR3 is 16 amino acids long. CDR3 residues: CASGLFTPPNTGELFF. CDR3 nucleotides: TGTGCTAGTGGTTTGTTTACTCCTCCGAACACCGGGGAGCTGTTTTTT.

The V call is TRBV10-3, the J call TRBJ2-3; D gene uncertain. Germline V gives CDR1 ENHRY, CDR2 SYGVKD. Trimming left V 3 bases short and J 3 bases short, with 4 bases between. This CDR3 comprises 12 residues. CDR3 DNA sequence: TGTGCCATCAGTGACAGTACAGATACGCAGTATTTT. This codes for CAISDSTDTQYF.

This chain uses TRBV28 with TRBJ2-3, with D possibly TRBD2 on 7 matching bases. V gave up 8 bases and J gave up 3 bases, with 21 bases separating them. Per germline, CDR1 MDHEN and CDR2 SYDVKM. The CDR3 is 16 residues long. The CDR3 region is CASSGRGRVRTDTQYF. CDR3 sequence (DNA): TGTGCCAGCTCGGGGAGGGGGAGGGTTAGGACAGATACGCAGTATTTT.

This rearrangement joins TRBV3-1 (or the pseudogene TRBV3-2) to TRBJ1-3; TRBD1 is a possible D gene (6 bases). The CDR3 is made up of 15 amino acids. V was shortened by 0 bases and J by 4 bases, with 10 bases between the two germline ends. Germline V gives CDR1 LGHDT, CDR2 YNNKEL (reference sequence). This CDR3 reads CASSQDSTGGNTIYF. The CDR3 DNA reads as TGTGCCAGCAGCCAAGATTCTACAGGGGGAAACACCATATATTTT.

The chain combines TRBV18 with TRBJ2-3; 10 nucleotides align to TRBD1. Germline assignment: CDR1 KGHSH and CDR2 LQKENI. The CDR3 has 15 amino acids. J lost 3 bases, V lost 5 bases, and 5 bases had no gene match. The CDR3 loop is CASSSGTGVTDTQYF. As DNA, the CDR3 is TGTGCCAGCTCAAGTGGGACAGGGGTTACAGATACGCAGTATTTT.

The gene calls are TRBV28 and TRBJ2-3; possible D gene TRBD1, 6 bases. The V end was cut by 2 bases, the J end by 2 bases, with 14 bases between. The germline V gene encodes CDR1 MDHEN and CDR2 SYDVKM. The CDR3 sequence is 16 residues long. DNA of the CDR3: TGTGCCAGCAGTTTAGTTGGGGGCCGTTCCACAGATACGCAGTATTTT. As protein: CASSLVGGRSTDTQYF.

This chain connects TRBV6-6 to TRBJ1-2; TRBD1 is a possible D gene (6 bases). The CDR3 has 12 residues. Trimming stripped 5 bases from V and 8 bases from J, with 12 bases between. CDR1 is MNHNY, CDR2 SVGAGI, per germline (reference sequence). This CDR3 is CASSQDSRGYTF. DNA of the CDR3: TGTGCCAGCAGTCAGGACAGCAGAGGCTACACCTTC.

Comment on this clone: The sample has other DNA sequences that encode this CDR3 too. The chain uses TRBV10-3 and TRBJ1-2; 7 bases line up with TRBD1. Unmatched junction bases numbered 5, after V lost 2 bases and J lost 5 bases. The CDR3 is made up of 14 amino acids. Germline V gene data show CDR1 as ENHRY and CDR2 as SYGVKD. In DNA, the CDR3 is TGTGCCATCAGTGAGACGGGACAGTTTTATGGCTACACCTTC. Its translation is CAISETGQFYGYTF.

This clone appeared a few times. The chain recombines TRBV6-1 with TRBJ2-7, with D possibly matching TRBD1 (6 bases). Looked up from germline, CDR1 is MNHNS and CDR2 is SASEGT. The CDR3 has 18 amino acids. The V end was cut by 4 bases, the J end by 6 bases, with 28 bases between. CDR3 residues: CASSVFWTRTAQPPEQYV. The CDR3 DNA reads as TGTGCCAGCAGTGTTTTTTGGACTCGGACAGCGCAGCCCCCCGAGCAGTACGTC.

The V call is TRBV24-1, the J call TRBJ2-3; TRBD2 matches 10 bases. The germline V gene has CDR1 KGHDR and CDR2 SFDVKD. This CDR3 is 16 amino acids long. With 4 bases clipped from V and 0 bases from J, the junction kept 3 bases outside the gene matches. The CDR3 DNA sequence: TGTGCCACCAGTGAGTTACTAGCGGGGAGCACAGATACGCAGTATTTT. It is translated as CATSELLAGSTDTQYF.

The genes are TRBV7-2 and TRBJ1-3; no clear D. Trimming pared 1 base from V and 0 bases from J, leaving 10 bases between. The CDR3 spans 16 residues. The germline V gene has CDR1 SGHTA and CDR2 FQGNSA. The CDR3 nucleotides are TGTGCCAGCAGCTTAGGAGGCGGGAACTCTGGAAACACCATATATTTT. Translated: CASSLGGGNSGNTIYF.

V usage is TRBV3-1 (or the pseudogene TRBV3-2) and J usage is TRBJ2-5, with 9 positions matching TRBD1. The length of the CDR3 is 14 residues. Trimming cost V 2 bases and J 3 bases; bases outside gene matches: 1. CDR1 is LGHDT, CDR2 YNNKEL, per germline (reference sequence). Here the CDR3 DNA reads TGTGCCAGCAGCCAAAGGGACAGGGAAGAGACCCAGTACTTC. Translated: CASSQRDREETQYF.